The TCR beta chain described here comes from a study of T cells expressing NK-cell markers. Germline V lookup: CDR1 SQVTM, CDR2 ANQGSEA. This CDR3 has 13 residues. TCRdb reworked the 5' RACE reads into one entry per CDR3 protein, no DNA. The table gives 400,000 to 450,000 distinct CDR3 sequences; the top ten clones make up roughly 7.2% of it. This receptor was taken from a woman between 18 and 69 years old in good health. The chain uses TRBV29-1 and TRBJ2-6; TCRdb's assignment of TRBD2 cannot be checked, as there is no DNA. The sequenced sample was blood T cells: a sorted CD56 or NKG2C T cell subset, CD4+ or CD8+ T cells, or bulk PBMC T cells (not recorded which). This CDR3 is CSALAAGANVLTF.